These 19 T cell receptor beta chains were sequenced from one sample in a study of shared clonotypes between healthy human individuals. Clones were sequenced by immunoSEQ multiplex PCR, and TCRdb holds only the in-frame ones, with some missing. Among 2 million to 3 million clones listed, approximately 93% were seen once. The sequenced sample consisted of naive CD4+ T cells from PBMCs. Indicated subset: CD45RA+ positively selected. These receptors were collected from a man younger than 35 in good health. Some clones in this sample may be carry-over from other donors' samples.

V usage is TRBV18 and J usage is TRBJ1-2; 8 nucleotides align to TRBD1. The germline gives CDR1 KGHSH, CDR2 LQKENI. The CDR3 length is 15 residues. V lost 3 bases, J lost 8 bases, and 11 bases stayed unmatched. CDR3 nucleotide sequence: TGTGCCAGCTCACCCATGGACAGGGTTGTTTGGGGCTACACCTTC. Protein: CASSPMDRVVWGYTF.

V and J are TRBV4-2 and TRBJ2-7; 9 bases are a match to TRBD2. This CDR3 contains 16 residues. Germline V lookup: CDR1 LGHNA, CDR2 YNFKEQ. V was clipped by 4 bases and J by 5 bases; unmatched bases: 12. CDR3 nucleotides: TGTGCCAGCAGCCCCCCCGGCGTAGCGGGAGTCGACGAGCAGTACTTC. It yields the protein CASSPPGVAGVDEQYF.

The chain carries TRBV7-8 and TRBJ2-1; possible D gene TRBD2, 6 bases. This CDR3 spans 16 amino acids. Trimming shortened V by 2 bases and J by 7 bases, and 18 bases separated the two germline ends. Germline loops: CDR1 SGHVS, CDR2 FQNEAQ. The CDR3: CASSLLGVGLVNEQFF. The CDR3 DNA sequence: TGTGCCAGCAGCTTATTAGGGGTGGGACTCGTTAATGAGCAGTTCTTC.

The V gene is TRBV27, the J gene TRBJ1-3; D is possibly TRBD1 (5 bases). The CDR3 contains 16 residues. The V gene's germline CDR1 is MNHEY and CDR2 SMNVEV (reference sequence). V lost 5 bases and J lost 0, with 14 bases in between. DNA of the CDR3: TGTGCCAGCAGTCCGCTCGACAGACGCTCTGGAAACACCATATATTTT. Translation: CASSPLDRRSGNTIYF.

V gene TRBV28 combines with J gene TRBJ2-2; TRBD1 is a possible D gene (5 bases). This CDR3 has 13 residues. Trimming left V 2 bases short and J 6 bases short, with 7 bases between. From germline, CDR1 is MDHEN and CDR2 SYDVKM. The CDR3 DNA reads as TGTGCCAGCAGTTTAATAGGGGCCGGGGAGCTGTTTTTT. It yields the protein CASSLIGAGELFF. Supplemented by reference TRBV28 and TRBJ2-2, the full variable domain reads DVKVTQSSRYLVKRTGEKVFLECVQDMDHENMFWYRQDPGLGLRLIYFSYDVKMKEKGDIPEGYSVSREKKERFSLILESASTNQTSMYLCASSLIGAGELFFGEGSRLTVL.

This rearrangement joins TRBV18 to TRBJ2-3, with 12 bases identical to TRBD2. The junction had 7 bases not matched to a gene; V was cut back by 4 bases and J by 5 bases. The CDR3 has 16 residues. Germline values: CDR1 KGHSH, CDR2 LQKENI. The DNA for the CDR3 is TGTGCCAGCTCACTCATGACTAGCGGGAGTGAAGATACGCAGTATTTT. Protein: CASSLMTSGSEDTQYF.

Points on this clone: This sample also contains other DNA sequences that code for the same CDR3. The gene calls are TRBV27 and TRBJ1-6; D possibly corresponds to TRBD1 (5 bases). Looked up from germline, CDR1 is MNHEY and CDR2 is SMNVEV (reference sequence). The CDR3 sequence is 12 residues long. V gave up 3 bases and J gave up 10 bases, with 7 bases separating them. In DNA form, the CDR3 reads TGTGCCAGCAGTTTTGGGGACTCACCCCTCCACTTT. It codes for CASSFGDSPLHF.

The chain is built from TRBV5-1 and TRBJ2-5; 10 bases align to TRBD2. In germline, CDR1 is SGHRS, CDR2 YFSETQ. The length of the CDR3 is 16 residues. V lost 4 bases, J lost 5 bases, and 11 bases stayed unmatched. CDR3 region: CASSTGLAGVGETQYF. In DNA form, the CDR3 reads TGCGCCAGCAGCACGGGGCTAGCGGGAGTAGGGGAGACCCAGTACTTC.

A word on this clone: The same CDR3 also results from other DNA sequences found in this sample. The chain has TRBV14 and TRBJ1-2, with a possible D match to TRBD1 (5 bases). V was shortened by 1 base and J by 4 bases, with 7 bases between the two germline ends. CDR3 length: 13 amino acids. Looked up from germline, CDR1 is SGHDN and CDR2 is FVKESK. CDR3 in amino acids: CASSQAGSYGYTF. CDR3 coding DNA: TGTGCCAGCAGCCAAGCAGGGTCCTATGGCTACACCTTC.

The J gene is TRBJ1-1, the V gene TRBV5-6; D is possibly TRBD1 (5 bases). Per the germline V gene, CDR1 is SGHDT and CDR2 is YYEEEE. The CDR3 has 13 amino acids. The ends were cut back, 7 bases at V and 4 bases at J, with 14 bases in the middle. CDR3 region: CASQAERGTEAFF. In nucleotides, the CDR3 is TGTGCCAGCCAGGCTGAAAGGGGCACTGAAGCTTTCTTT.

The V gene is TRBV6-4, the J gene TRBJ1-1; 7 bases fit TRBD1. This CDR3 has 15 amino acids. V lost 4 bases and J lost 3; bases outside the gene matches: 8. Germline V gives CDR1 MRHNA, CDR2 SNTAGT. CDR3 amino acids: CASSAPTGRDTEAFF. Here the CDR3 DNA reads TGTGCCAGCAGTGCCCCGACAGGGAGGGACACTGAAGCTTTCTTT.

The chain recombines TRBV7-3 with TRBJ2-7; D perhaps matches TRBD2 (6 bases). Germline loops: CDR1 SGHTA, CDR2 FQGTGA. The CDR3 loop spans 15 amino acids. With 1 base removed from V and 0 bases from J, the gap between germline ends came to 10 bases. This CDR3 is CASSLSAGSSYEQYF. CDR3 DNA sequence: TGTGCCAGCAGCTTAAGTGCGGGGAGCTCCTACGAGCAGTACTTC.

This clone came up a few times. The sample contains more than one DNA sequence encoding this CDR3. The genes are TRBV19 and TRBJ1-1, with D perhaps matching TRBD1 (6 bases). This CDR3 has 14 residues. Germline values: CDR1 LNHDA, CDR2 SQIVND (reference sequence). V lost 5 bases and J 0 bases, leaving 10 bases between the germline ends. The DNA of the CDR3 is TGTGCCAGTAGTCTACAGGGCATGAACACTGAAGCTTTCTTT. This translates into CASSLQGMNTEAFF.

J is TRBJ1-3 and V is TRBV11-2, with D possibly matching TRBD1 (6 bases). Per the germline V gene, CDR1 is SGHAT and CDR2 is FQNNGV. Between the trimmed V and J ends, which lost 4 bases and 4 bases, there was a span of 14 bases. The CDR3 contains 15 residues. CDR3 DNA: TGTGCCAGCAGCTCGATACAGGGTATAGGAAACACCATATATTTT. Translated, it gives CASSSIQGIGNTIYF. The full variable domain, in which reference TRBV11-2 and TRBJ1-3 provide the parts outside the CDR3, is EAGVAQSPRYKIIEKRQSVAFWCNPISGHATLYWYQQILGQGPKLLIQFQNNGVVDDSQLPKDRFSAERLKGVDSTLKIQPAKLEDSAVYLCASSSIQGIGNTIYFGEGSWLTVV.

The V and J genes are TRBV7-3 and TRBJ2-1, with 11 bases aligning to TRBD2. Looked up from germline, CDR1 is SGHTA and CDR2 is FQGTGA. Trimming cost V 2 bases and J 8 bases; bases outside gene matches: 8. This CDR3 region has 16 residues. The DNA of the CDR3 is TGTGCCAGCAGCTTATTAAGGACTAGCGGGCGGGATGAGCAGTTCTTC. It yields the protein CASSLLRTSGRDEQFF.

The chain links TRBV15 to TRBJ2-1; D remains unclear. Looked up from germline, CDR1 is LNHNV and CDR2 is YYDKDF (reference sequence). V was cut by 0 bases and J by 6 bases, with 6 bases left in between. CDR3 size: 13 residues. The CDR3 DNA is TGTGCCACCAGCAGAGATTCCCCCAATGAGCAGTTCTTC. Its translation is CATSRDSPNEQFF.

This clone came up once. The rearrangement joins TRBV6-1 to TRBJ2-5, with TRBD1 as a possible D gene (5 bases). V dropped 4 bases and J dropped 5 bases, with 17 bases sitting between them. The V gene's germline CDR1 is MNHNS and CDR2 SASEGT. This CDR3 is 15 amino acids long. CDR3 amino acids: CASSAGSGNGETQYF. DNA of the CDR3: TGTGCCAGCAGTGCCGGATCAGGGAATGGGGAGACCCAGTACTTC.

As to this clone: Different DNA sequences within this sample yield the same CDR3. This rearrangement joins TRBV30 to TRBJ2-2; D unclear. Trimming shortened V by 3 bases and J by 6 bases, and 8 bases separated the two germline ends. CDR3 length equals 12 residues. Looked up from germline, CDR1 is GTSNPN and CDR2 is SVGIG (reference sequence). The CDR3 here is CAWSVRAGELFF. The CDR3 coding sequence is TGTGCCTGGAGCGTCCGGGCCGGGGAGCTGTTTTTT.

The V call is TRBV10-3, the J call TRBJ1-4, with 8 bases that match TRBD1. The V segment lost 9 bases and the J segment 3 bases; nucleotides outside the gene matches: 3. Germline V lookup: CDR1 ENHRY, CDR2 SYGVKD. The CDR3 sequence is 13 residues long. The CDR3 nucleotides are TGTGCCATGGCGACAGGGGCTAATGAAAAACTGTTTTTT. Its translation is CAMATGANEKLFF.